This T cell receptor beta chain came from a study of blood T cell repertoires in COVID-19. Study context: COVID-19 samples collected from the United States, Italy and Spain covered acute and convalescent phases. PBMCs, B-cell-depleted T cells, or T cells provided the cDNA or gDNA that made up the material.

Original processing methods: Researchers report that nucleated cell counts were estimated from reference gene primer amplification. Sequencing was performed with immunoSEQ multiplex PCR; in TCRdb, only in-frame clones are kept and a portion is missing. Clonal size and the V and J genes are those of that table, whereas D and trimming came from the DNA. The sample has just under 65,000 clones; about 70% are singletons. The CDR3 consists of 15 residues. V gave up 4 bases and J gave up 5 bases; unmatched junction bases: 10. Germline CDR1 LGHDT, CDR2 YNNKEL (reference sequence). The sequencing input was peripheral blood. This TCR derives from a woman older than 75 with acute or convalescent COVID-19. This rearrangement joins TRBV3-1 (or the pseudogene TRBV3-2) to TRBJ1-1; 7 bases align to TRBD1. CDR3 in amino acids: CASSPSQQGLTEAFF. The CDR3 DNA sequence: TGTGCCAGCAGCCCATCTCAACAGGGGCTGACTGAAGCTTTCTTT.